Given below is one T cell receptor (beta chain) in context. No antigen is known for it. No base quality values were provided; no much bigger clone lies one nucleotide off. From the germline V gene (reference sequence), CDR1 is GTSNPN and CDR2 is SVGIG. V loses 3 bases at its end and J loses 3 bases; junction bases beyond the gene matches: 6. Including cysteine and phenylalanine, the CDR3 has 16 amino acids. Only the CDR3 portion is preserved as DNA: 48 bases, with reading frame beginning at the first base. Receptor libraries were prepared by the immunoSEQ multiplex PCR assay. A mixture of 60 forward primers for TCR Vbeta segments and 13 reverse primers for TCR Jbeta segments was used in the multiplex PCR. A multiplex PCR assay on genomic DNA amplified the CDR3 region of rearranged TCR beta genes. The Illumina HiSeq System was used to sequence the amplified TCR beta libraries as 87-base-pair reads. The source study handled its data this way. Across the 500 to 850 repertoires, a later analysis counted tens of millions of unique TCR beta chains, around 11 million of which were shared by at least two donors. A nearest-neighbor algorithm error-corrected the raw reads and collapsed the reads into unique sequences, merging closely related sequences to remove PCR and sequencing errors. Alignment of CDR3 sequences to IMGT reference sequences was used to assign V, D and J gene segments. For a sequence to be retained, a match of at least six nucleotides was required to both a V gene segment and a J gene segment. Rearrangements were called productive when the CDR3 lacked stop codons and stayed in frame with V and J; all others were non-productive. CDR3 was defined according to IMGT convention as the region running from the second conserved V-encoded cysteine to the conserved J-encoded phenylalanine. The earlier analysis of about 640 of the donors excluded any sequence lacking an unambiguous match to a single V gene segment. In an earlier analysis of 587 of the donors, a V segment was called functional when productive rearrangements were above 56.7%, and segregating when the standard deviation between donors exceeded 5%. To diagnose cytomegalovirus status from the catalog of TCR beta chain sequences, a statistical classification framework was built. In a later analysis, TCR nucleotide sequences were compared against IMGT/GENE-DB human TR gene sequences so that V and J genes could be assigned. The TCRdist pipeline was used in a later analysis to assign CDR3 sequences and most-parsimonious VDJ recombination scenarios. A later analysis defined each TCR beta chain by its CDR3 amino acid sequence plus V-gene family, and excluded reads lacking a unique V-gene family. To address suspected cross-contamination and a sequencing artifact, a later analysis removed 592 highly shared, low-generation-probability nucleotide sequences. For each public chain, a later analysis derived a clonal expansion index from normalized ranks of inferred template counts within each repertoire. Generation probabilities in a later analysis came from a VDJ recombination model fitted to out-of-frame rearrangements, and those results were checked against IGoR. In a later analysis, hypergeometric tests were used to score TCR-TCR, TCR-HLA and TCR-CMV co-occurrence, with a repertoire-size bias correction applied to TCR pairs. False discovery rates were estimated in a later analysis by permuting HLA or CMV assignments 20 times. In a later analysis, co-occurring TCRs were grouped using DBSCAN, and TCRdist sequence similarity was added for clustering within HLA-allele-positive subsets. Repertoires with fewer than 30,000 or more than 120,000 public chains were left out of co-occurrence clustering, as were four to six repertoires with anomalous nucleotide sharing. TCRdb carries this immuneACCESS record with in-frame sequences only. Its versions omit some clonotypes, under half of them owing to an unresolved V gene in the studies checked, with the rest unexplained. V and J calls plus clone size are reproduced from that table; the DNA served to infer D and trimming. The sample table lists around 150,000 clones, 70% to 85% of them with a count of one. The ten largest make up approximately 3.7% of the sample.

The data derive from a study of cytomegalovirus exposure and HLA in healthy donors (dated by TCRdb to about 2017). The study in broad terms: According to an earlier analysis of 587 of the donors, about 180 million T cells yielded over 100 million unique TCR beta sequences and approximately 280 Gb of sequence data. Around 320 gigabases of sequencing data and 78 million or so unique TCR sequences were included in an early release covering around 600 HLA-typed donors. Of the 398 genotyped donors, 65% to 90% fell in the genetic ancestry cluster associated with self-reported Caucasian donors. The study was designed to test whether signatures of past pathogen exposure could be identified by cataloging public T cell receptors. The study profiled the T cell repertoires of 500 to 800 subjects by immunosequencing and related them to cytomegalovirus serostatus. A separate validation cohort of 100 to 150 different subjects was used in addition to the 666-subject first cohort. To predict cytomegalovirus infection status, the study combined high-throughput TCR immunosequencing, statistical association of individual TCRs with disease status, and machine learning. A later analysis re-analyzed previously published TCR beta repertoires from approximately 670 donors and added high-resolution HLA genotyping to study TCR occurrence patterns. Rather than drawing on any new phenotypic data, the later analysis identified candidate immune exposures from TCR beta sequences and the way those sequences occurred across donors. An earlier analysis of 587 of the donors used high-throughput TCR beta sequencing to judge whether each TCR beta V gene segment behaved as functional or pseudogenic. Alongside the repertoire data, information on donor age, sex, ethnicity and CMV serostatus was compiled. Genome-wide SNP genotypes for about 60% of the 666 donors were used in a later genetic analysis, which treated that subset as a discovery cohort. Every repertoire in the discovery cohort had been generated on one and the same sequencing platform. HLA typing covered class I and class II loci at four-digit resolution. Typing coverage varied by locus: roughly 629-630 donors for A, B, C, DRB1 and DQB1; around 560 for DQA1; about 570 for DPA1; roughly 470 for DPB1. A few DR-DQ haplotypes were treated as single units for association and clustering because of strong linkage in the cohort. Across 300 to 400 genotyped donors of the cohort, an average of approximately 240,000 unique TCR beta nucleotide sequences per donor were sequenced, and 15% to 20% of those sequences were non-productive.

The cohort was made up of 650 to 700 healthy bone marrow donors. Cohort members were all nominally healthy when sampled, although unrecorded immune exposures were likely present. The donor tested CMV seropositive, placing the donor among the roughly 300 seropositive members of the cohort. Each donor provided a peripheral blood sample, and peripheral blood mononuclear cells were used for TCR beta sequencing. Genomic DNA extraction from the blood cell samples was performed with the Qiagen DNeasy Blood Extraction Kit. Overall study results and their limits: For the cohort, immune exposure information was limited to CMV serostatus. Linkage disequilibrium might explain the correlated functional status among segregating V segments, but an unknown experimental factor could not be excluded. An earlier analysis of 587 of the donors showed that most TCR beta V segments appeared in productive rearrangements either about 90% or about 30% of the time, which broadly matched IMGT annotations. A further reported finding was that TCR beta sequences accurately predicted the HLA-A and HLA-B alleles for most subjects in the first cohort. A cluster of highly shared sequence variants was judged likely to be a technical artifact of the sequencing pipeline. Cytomegalovirus status was reported to be diagnosed by the classifier with high specificity and sensitivity in both the original and validation cohorts. V-gene and J-gene trimming of TCR beta chains was associated with a missense DCLRE1C variant in a later genetic analysis, and the association was replicated in an independent cohort. In a later analysis, the rate of TCR association differed among HLA loci, with DRB1 alleles having the most associated TCRs and HLA-C alleles having the fewest. Compared with the roughly 720-donor mean, donors in an Asian-associated ancestry cluster had fewer N-insertions in productive TCRs, according to a later genetic analysis. When HLA alleles, especially DR and DQ, strongly co-occurred, attributing TCR associations to individual alleles was difficult. Sequencing depth was assumed to be roughly uniform across donors in the presence/absence analyses, though that assumption may not hold. The authors suggested that the approach could potentially be generalized to other disease states and immunological phenotypes. Most CMV-associated TCR beta chains appeared to be HLA-restricted in a later analysis, and the HLA associations seemed to be driven largely by CMV exposure. Three of the identified cytomegalovirus-associated TCR beta chains were confirmed in vitro to be specific for cytomegalovirus antigens. The study gave a list of over 150 TCR beta chains associated with cytomegalovirus. Compared with equally common non-associated chains, HLA-associated TCR beta chains in a later analysis were more clonally expanded and had lower generation probabilities. Most TCR sequences were observed very rarely across donors, whereas some public TCRs were present in many individuals. Some IMGT-functional V segments, including TRBV6-2 and TRBV6-3, could not be distinguished by the 87-base-pair reads and were therefore excluded. A later analysis reported that several top co-occurrence clusters appeared linked to parvovirus B19, influenza, CMV and Epstein-Barr virus. The earlier analysis of a few hundred of the donors excluded some 15 rarely observed V segments, including chromosome 9 orphons, because counts were too low. The cohort was sequenced for TCR beta chains only, and without alpha or paired-chain data the features that could be detected were limited. At a false discovery rate of 0.05, a later analysis linked under 20,000 TCR beta sequences to specific HLA alleles. Because HLA typing was missing for some donors at each locus, association tests included only the typed subset.

Sequenced sample: PBMCs. The source is a man aged 25 to 45 in good health and CMV-seropositive. This chain joins TRBV30 to TRBJ1-4; 11 bases in between match TRBD1. The CDR3 corresponds to CAWRWTGGVSNEKLFF. The DNA sequence follows: TGTGCCTGGAGGTGGACAGGGGGCGTCTCTAATGAAAAACTGTTTTTT.